This T cell receptor (beta chain) originates from a study of T-cell reconstitution after alpha-beta-depleted transplantation in children. TCRbeta library construction was performed incorporating unique molecular identifiers. TCRdb re-derived calls from the PCR reads in MiXCR, one entry per CDR3 protein. The data contain 330,000 or so distinct CDR3 sequences, around 9.1% of them singletons. In this sample, this clonotype turned up a few times. This CDR3 comprises 16 residues. Germline CDR1 is DFQATT and CDR2 is SNEGSKA (reference sequence). After removal of 0 bases from V and 2 bases from J, the junction contained 9 bases not matched to a gene.

Specimen: PBMCs, collected before TCRalphabeta/CD19-depleted stem cell transplant. This chain links TRBV20-1 with TRBJ2-7; TRBD2 agrees at 8 bases. The sequence came from a boy less than two years old with acute myeloid leukemia, due to receive a stem cell transplant. CDR3 in DNA: TGCAGTGCTAGAGATCTGGCTAGCGGGTCTCCCTACGAGCAGTACTTC. Translation gives CSARDLASGSPYEQYF.